Reported below is one TCR beta chain. Its antigen is currently unknown. This specimen belongs to a study of shared clonotypes between healthy human individuals. General study findings and limits: Large depth notwithstanding, sorted-subset sequencing proved incomplete by rarefaction.

Sequencing was performed with immunoSEQ multiplex PCR; in TCRdb, only in-frame clones are kept and a portion is missing. Seen here are some 2.3 million clones, approximately 93% observed once, and the top ten hold 0.39%. In the CD4+ fraction, cells were divided into CD45RA+ naive and CD45RA-negative memory subsets. With V trimmed by 5 bases and J by 6 bases, 10 bases remained unmatched. The length of the CDR3 is 16 residues. Germline CDR1 is MDHEN and CDR2 is SYDVKM. The TCR sequence derives from a man aged 18 to 30 in good health. Some clones in this sample may be carry-over from other donors' samples. Sequenced input: naive CD4+ T cells from PBMCs. Indicated subset: CD45RA+ positively selected. J is TRBJ2-7 and V is TRBV28, with 13 bases lining up with TRBD2. CDR3 region: CASSHPGLAGKGEQYF. The DNA of the CDR3 is TGTGCCAGCAGTCATCCGGGACTAGCGGGAAAGGGCGAGCAGTACTTC.